This is a list of T cell receptor beta chains from one sample in a study of T cells in Graves' hyperthyroidism and ophthalmopathy. MiXCR, applied by TCRdb to the multiplex PCR reads, yields one record per CDR3 protein. The table records about 560,000 distinct CDR3 sequences, around 17% of them present only once. The sample taken for sequencing was blood. Every receptor here comes from a woman younger than 30 with Graves' hyperthyroidism. CDR3s include the opening cysteine and the closing phenylalanine or tryptophan. The D gene is left open where the match is weak. Some rows mark clone size as missing; the rest say once, few, many or name a class of expanded clone.

CDR3 length,V gene,D gene,J gene,clone size,CDR3 DNA,CDR3 protein
16,TRBV19,TRBD2,TRBJ2-2,few,TGTGCCAGTAGGAGATTGGGAGGGGAGAACACCGGGGAGCTGTTTTTT,CASRRLGGENTGELFF
16,TRBV20-1,NA,TRBJ2-7,NA,TGCAGTGCTATGTCGGGGGGCGGGAGTAGGTCCTACGAGCAGTACTTC,CSAMSGGGSRSYEQYF
15,TRBV5-4,NA,TRBJ2-7,few,TGTGCCAGCAGCTTTGAGGGCCCTCGGGCCTACGAGCAGTACTTC,CASSFEGPRAYEQYF
14,TRBV30,NA,TRBJ1-1,NA,TGTGCCTGGACCTGGAGGAGGCTCGGGACTGAAGCTTTCTTT,CAWTWRRLGTEAFF
16,TRBV19,TRBD1,TRBJ2-1,NA,TGTGCCAGTAGTGTGCCCGGGACAGCTATCCACAATGAGCAGTTCTTC,CASSVPGTAIHNEQFF
14,TRBV7-9,TRBD1,TRBJ2-7,many,TGTGCCAGCAGCCTGGACAGGGTAGCGCGCGAGCAGTACTTC,CASSLDRVAREQYF
15,TRBV5-5,TRBD2,TRBJ2-1,many,TGTGCCAGCAGCTTTAGAGTAGCGGGGACCAATGAGCAGTTCTTC,CASSFRVAGTNEQFF
18,TRBV7-9,TRBD2,TRBJ2-1,NA,TGTGCCAGCAGCCGCCTAGCGGGAGAGGAGTTTCGGTACAATAAGCAGTTCTTC,CASSRLAGEEFRYNKQFF
14,TRBV7-8,NA,TRBJ1-2,NA,TGTGCCAGCAGCTTAGCGTCAGTCGGTCGTGGCTACACCTTC,CASSLASVGRGYTF
15,TRBV12-3/TRBV12-4,NA,TRBJ1-4,few,TGTGCCAGCAGTCCTCAGTTTGCAACTAATGAAAAACTGTTTTTT,CASSPQFATNEKLFF
15,TRBV14,NA,TRBJ1-4,NA,TGTGCCAGCAGCCACTTGGAGATGGCTAATGAAAATCTGTTTTTT,CASSHLEMANENLFF
15,TRBV15,TRBD1,TRBJ2-3,NA,TGTGCCACCAGCCGGGACAGGGGAGGCACAGATACGCAGTATTTT,CATSRDRGGTDTQYF
13,TRBV27,TRBD2,TRBJ2-3,many,TGTGCCAGTACCGGGACTAGCAGCGATACGCAGTATTTT,CASTGTSSDTQYF
11,TRBV27,NA,TRBJ2-5,NA,TGTGCCAGCAGCAAATTAGGGACCCAGTACTTC,CASSKLGTQYF
12,TRBV20-1,TRBD1,TRBJ1-6,many,TGCAGTGGAAGACAGGGAAATTCACCCCTCCACTTT,CSGRQGNSPLHF
19,TRBV10-3,TRBD1,TRBJ2-6,NA,TGTGCCATCAGTGATAGTTCAGGGACAGGGCCCGCCGGGGCCAACGTCCTGACTTTC,CAISDSSGTGPAGANVLTF
14,TRBV9,NA,TRBJ2-7,many,TGTGCCAGCAGCGCTGGAACCGGAACCTACGAGCAGTACTTC,CASSAGTGTYEQYF
11,TRBV6-1,NA,TRBJ1-2,NA,TGTGCCAGCAGATGGATCTATGGCTACACCTTC,CASRWIYGYTF
13,TRBV20-1,NA,TRBJ1-2,few,TGCAGTGCTAGAGATCGGGGGGCTTATGGCTACACCTTC,CSARDRGAYGYTF
20,TRBV10-2,TRBD2,TRBJ2-1,few,TGCGCCAGCAGTAGGACTAGCGGGAGTGGGGACCTCAGCTCCTACAATGAGCAGTTCTTC,CASSRTSGSGDLSSYNEQFF
14,TRBV3-1,NA,TRBJ2-7,many,TGTGCCAGCAGCCAAGACCCAGCCTCCTACGAGCAGTACTTC,CASSQDPASYEQYF
13,TRBV19,NA,TRBJ2-3,NA,TGTGCCAGTGTCGGGGGGCTGACAGATACGCAGTATTTT,CASVGGLTDTQYF